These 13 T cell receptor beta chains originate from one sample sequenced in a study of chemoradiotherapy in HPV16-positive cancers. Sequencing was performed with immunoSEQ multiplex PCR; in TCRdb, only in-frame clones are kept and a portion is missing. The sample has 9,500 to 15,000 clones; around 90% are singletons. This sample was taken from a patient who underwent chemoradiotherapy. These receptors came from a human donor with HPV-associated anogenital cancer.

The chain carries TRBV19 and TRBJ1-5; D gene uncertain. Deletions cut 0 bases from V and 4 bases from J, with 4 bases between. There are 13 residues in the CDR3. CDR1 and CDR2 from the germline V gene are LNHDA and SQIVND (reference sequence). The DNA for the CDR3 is TGTGCCAGTAGTATAGATCAGAATCAGCCCCAGCATTTT. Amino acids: CASSIDQNQPQHF.

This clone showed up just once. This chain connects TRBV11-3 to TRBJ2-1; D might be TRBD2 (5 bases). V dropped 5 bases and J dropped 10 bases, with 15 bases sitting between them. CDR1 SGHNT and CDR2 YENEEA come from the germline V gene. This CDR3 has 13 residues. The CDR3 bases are TGTGCCAGCAGCCCCGAGGGTAGAGGCGAGCAGTTCTTC. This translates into CASSPEGRGEQFF.

CDR3 sequence: CASSEGGSFTDTQYF. The CDR3 DNA sequence: TGTGCCAGCAGTGAGGGGGGGTCCTTTACAGATACGCAGTATTTT. The chain links TRBV25-1 to TRBJ2-3; 7 bases fit TRBD2. Losses at the gene ends were 3 bases for V and 3 bases for J; bases not matched to a gene: 6. The CDR3 is made up of 15 amino acids. Germline assignment: CDR1 MGHDK and CDR2 SYGVNS. The full variable domain, rest sourced from reference TRBV25-1 and TRBJ2-3, is EADIYQTPRYLVIGTGKKITLECSQTMGHDKMYWYQQDPGMELHLIHYSYGVNSTEKGDLSSESTVSRIRTEHFPLTLESARPSHTSQYLCASSEGGSFTDTQYFGPGTRLTVL.

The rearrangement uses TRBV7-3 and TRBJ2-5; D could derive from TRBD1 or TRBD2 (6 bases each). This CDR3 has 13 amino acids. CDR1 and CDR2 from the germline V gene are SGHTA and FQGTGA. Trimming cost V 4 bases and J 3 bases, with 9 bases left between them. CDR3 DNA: TGTGCCAGCAGCTGGGGGGCAGAAGAGACCCAGTACTTC. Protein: CASSWGAEETQYF.

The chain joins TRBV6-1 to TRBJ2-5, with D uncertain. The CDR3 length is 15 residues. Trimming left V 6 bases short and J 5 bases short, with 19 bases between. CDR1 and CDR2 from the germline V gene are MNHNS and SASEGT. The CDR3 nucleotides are TGTGCCAGCAGCCCAAGGGATCAACCGTGGGAGACCCAGTACTTC. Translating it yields CASSPRDQPWETQYF.

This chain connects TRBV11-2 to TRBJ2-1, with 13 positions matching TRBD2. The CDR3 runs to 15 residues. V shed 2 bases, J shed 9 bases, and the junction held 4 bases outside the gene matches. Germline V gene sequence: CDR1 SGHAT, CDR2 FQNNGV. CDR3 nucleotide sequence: TGTGCCAGCAGCTTAACTAGCGGGAGGGGAGGTGAGCAGTTCTTC. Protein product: CASSLTSGRGGEQFF.

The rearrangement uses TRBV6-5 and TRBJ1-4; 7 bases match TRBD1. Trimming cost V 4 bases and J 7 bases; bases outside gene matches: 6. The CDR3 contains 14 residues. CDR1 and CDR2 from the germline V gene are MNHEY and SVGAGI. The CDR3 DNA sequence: TGTGCCAGCAGTTTCAAGGGGGCGGGTGAAAAACTGTTTTTT. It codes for CASSFKGAGEKLFF.

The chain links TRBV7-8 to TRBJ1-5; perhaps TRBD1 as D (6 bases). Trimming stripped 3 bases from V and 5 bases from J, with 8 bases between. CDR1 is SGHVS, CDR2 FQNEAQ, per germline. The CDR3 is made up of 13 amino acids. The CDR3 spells CASSLGGYQPQHF. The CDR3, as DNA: TGTGCCAGCAGCTTGGGGGGCTATCAGCCCCAGCATTTT.

CDR3 loop: CAISDPGEGENTGELFF. The CDR3 DNA sequence: TGTGCCATCAGTGACCCTGGGGAGGGCGAGAACACCGGGGAGCTGTTTTTT. The genes are TRBV10-3 and TRBJ2-2; 7 positions agree with TRBD2. V trimming: 3 bases; J trimming: 1 base; junction bases outside the gene matches: 8. The CDR3 totals 17 residues. Germline loops: CDR1 ENHRY, CDR2 SYGVKD.

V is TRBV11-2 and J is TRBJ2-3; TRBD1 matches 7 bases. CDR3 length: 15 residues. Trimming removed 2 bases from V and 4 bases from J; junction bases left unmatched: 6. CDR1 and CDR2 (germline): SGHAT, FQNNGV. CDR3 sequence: CASSLTRTGSDTQYF. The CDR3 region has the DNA TGTGCCAGCAGCTTAACACGGACAGGCTCAGATACGCAGTATTTT. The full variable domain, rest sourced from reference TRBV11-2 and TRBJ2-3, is EAGVAQSPRYKIIEKRQSVAFWCNPISGHATLYWYQQILGQGPKLLIQFQNNGVVDDSQLPKDRFSAERLKGVDSTLKIQPAKLEDSAVYLCASSLTRTGSDTQYFGPGTRLTVL.

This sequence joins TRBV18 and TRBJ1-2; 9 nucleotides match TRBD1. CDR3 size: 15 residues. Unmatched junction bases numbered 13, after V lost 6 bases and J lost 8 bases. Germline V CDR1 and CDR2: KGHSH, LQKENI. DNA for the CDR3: TGTGCCAGCTCTCCAAGGGACAGGGCAGCGTTGGGCTACACCTTC. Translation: CASSPRDRAALGYTF.

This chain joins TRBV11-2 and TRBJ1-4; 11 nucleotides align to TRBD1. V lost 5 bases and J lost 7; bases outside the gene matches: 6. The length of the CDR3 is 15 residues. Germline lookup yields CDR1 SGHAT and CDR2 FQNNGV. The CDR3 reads CASSIAGTGGEKLFF. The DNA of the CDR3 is TGTGCCAGCAGCATCGCTGGGACAGGGGGTGAAAAACTGTTTTTT.

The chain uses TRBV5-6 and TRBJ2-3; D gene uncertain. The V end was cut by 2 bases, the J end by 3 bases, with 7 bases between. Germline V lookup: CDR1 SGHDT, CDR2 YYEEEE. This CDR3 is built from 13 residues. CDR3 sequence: CASSFFGTDTQYF. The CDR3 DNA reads TGTGCCAGCAGCTTTTTTGGAACAGATACGCAGTATTTT. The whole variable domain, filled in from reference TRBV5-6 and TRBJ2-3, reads DAGVTQSPTHLIKTRGQQVTLRCSPKSGHDTVSWYQQALGQGPQFIFQYYEEEERQRGNFPDRFSGHQFPNYSSELNVNALLLGDSALYLCASSFFGTDTQYFGPGTRLTVL.